The next 26 T cell receptor beta chains were all read from a single sample in a study of T cells after yellow fever vaccination (dated by TCRdb to 2018 to 2020). According to the study, the label for this sample's treatment or condition signals: live attenuated yellow fever vaccine strain. The library was obtained by 5' RACE. These reads were obtained on an Illumina NovaSeq 6000. The public reads were quality trimmed at Q25 with fastp and then assembled into clones with MiXCR by TCRdb, keeping productive beta chains. Identical CDR3 proteins give one entry, which carries the most common genes and DNA. For this sample there are some 120,000 distinct CDR3 sequences; 13% to 15% appear just once. Of the sample, roughly 43% falls within the top ten clones. Material: CD8+ T cells sorted from PBMCs, obtained 5 days after the yellow fever booster vaccination. These TCRs come from a man in his late teens or twenties who received the YFV17D yellow fever vaccine.

This clonotype was observed a handful of times. The CDR3 nucleotides are TGTGCCAGCAGTTACCATCTTGGCTACACCTTC. It is translated as CASSYHLGYTF. The gene calls are TRBV6-6 and TRBJ1-2; unclear D gene. Deletions cut 2 bases from V and 7 bases from J, with 5 bases between. This CDR3 comprises 11 residues. Germline assignment: CDR1 MNHNY and CDR2 SVGAGI (reference sequence).

The genes are TRBV2 and TRBJ1-2; the match to TRBD1 covers 8 bases. V was clipped by 6 bases and J by 0 bases; unmatched bases: 12. Per the germline V gene, CDR1 is SNHLY and CDR2 is FYNNEI. This CDR3 has 17 residues. The chain's CDR3 is CASRTGDRILANYGYTF. Written as DNA, the CDR3 is TGTGCCAGCAGAACCGGGGACAGGATCCTAGCTAACTATGGCTACACCTTC.

This rearrangement joins TRBV5-1 to TRBJ2-1, with 10 bases matching TRBD1. The trim removed 4 bases at V and 6 bases at J, leaving 4 bases unmatched. This CDR3 spans 14 amino acids. The germline V gene encodes CDR1 SGHRS and CDR2 YFSETQ. CDR3 in amino acids: CASSHGQGVNEQFF. The CDR3 bases are TGCGCCAGCAGCCACGGACAGGGGGTCAATGAGCAGTTCTTC.

DNA for the CDR3: TGCAGTGTAGGGGGCGGAAGGTGGAACACTGAAGCTTTCTTT. Its protein product is CSVGGGRWNTEAFF. This sequence joins TRBV20-1 and TRBJ1-1; 7 bases map to TRBD1. CDR1 is DFQATT and CDR2 is SNEGSKA in the germline V gene (reference sequence). Germline trimming cut 7 bases from V and 1 base from J; bases unmatched to any gene: 9. The CDR3 has 14 residues.

The chain links TRBV9 to TRBJ2-3, with 8 nucleotides matching TRBD2. Germline CDR1 and CDR2: SGDLS and YYNGEE. Losses at the gene ends were 3 bases for V and 2 bases for J; bases not matched to a gene: 5. This CDR3 is built from 15 residues. The CDR3 DNA reads as TGTGCCAGCAGCGAGGATAGCGGGGTCACAGATACGCAGTATTTT. Its translation: CASSEDSGVTDTQYF.

The chain carries TRBV7-9 and TRBJ2-1; 7 positions match TRBD1. The germline V gene encodes CDR1 SEHNR and CDR2 FQNEAQ (reference sequence). CDR3 size: 16 residues. The V and J ends lost 5 bases and 3 bases, in that order; junction bases with no gene match: 10. The CDR3 sequence is CASSTNTPGGYNEQFF. The DNA of the CDR3 is TGTGCCAGCAGCACCAATACGCCAGGGGGCTACAATGAGCAGTTCTTC.

J is TRBJ2-1 and V is TRBV15; D call uncertain. This CDR3 has 12 residues. The V end lost 4 bases, the J end lost 7 bases, and 8 bases lay between the germline ends. CDR1 is LNHNV, CDR2 YYDKDF, per germline (reference sequence). As DNA, the CDR3 is TGTGCCACCAGCAAACAGATGAATGAGCAGTTCTTC. Its translation is CATSKQMNEQFF.

This clonotype was counted at least ten times. This chain links TRBV6-2 or TRBV6-3 with TRBJ1-5, with TRBD1 identical over 8 bases. This CDR3 region has 18 residues. Per the germline V gene, CDR1 is MNHEY and CDR2 is SVGEGT. Trimming at V came to 6 bases and at J to 6 bases, leaving 19 bases not matched to a gene. Here the CDR3 DNA reads TGTGCCAGCAGAACTGACAGGGGCCGGCGGGGGGTTGCTCAGCCCCAGCATTTT. It specifies CASRTDRGRRGVAQPQHF.

CDR3 nucleotides: TGTGCCAGCAGTTTCAATCTCATGAGCTCTGGAAACACCATATATTTT. It yields the protein CASSFNLMSSGNTIYF. This chain links TRBV6-6 with TRBJ1-3, with unresolved D. The CDR3 has 16 residues. Trimming removed 4 bases at V and 0 bases at J, with 13 bases between. Germline V gene data show CDR1 as MNHNY and CDR2 as SVGAGI (reference sequence).

The chain links TRBV12-3 or TRBV12-4 to TRBJ2-7; 8 nucleotides line up with TRBD2. This CDR3 has 14 amino acids. Unmatched junction bases numbered 11, after V lost 5 bases and J lost 8 bases. The CDR3 DNA reads TGTGCCAGCAGTCTCGGGACTAGTTTTTTCCAGCAGTACTTC. Protein: CASSLGTSFFQQYF.

The V call is TRBV13, the J call TRBJ1-4; unclear D gene. CDR3 length: 16 residues. Trimming cost V 0 bases and J 4 bases, with 12 bases left between them. Germline values: CDR1 PRHDT, CDR2 FYEKMQ (reference sequence). Written as DNA, the CDR3 is TGTGCCAGCAGCTTAGGCCGGCAGGCTGTTAATGAAAAACTGTTTTTT. This encodes CASSLGRQAVNEKLFF.

The chain recombines TRBV6-1 with TRBJ1-1; D not certain. Germline CDR1 and CDR2: MNHNS and SASEGT. V lost 5 bases, J lost 5 bases, and 24 bases lay in between. The CDR3 runs 17 residues. CDR3 amino acids: CASSIQWDLGSRTEAFF. Written as DNA, the CDR3 is TGTGCCAGCAGTATACAATGGGATTTAGGGTCGCGGACTGAAGCTTTCTTT.

This clonotype showed up many times. The chain links TRBV7-9 to TRBJ2-7; TRBD1 or TRBD2 may be the D gene (6 bases each). The CDR3 has 13 amino acids. The V end was cut by 5 bases, the J end by 4 bases, with 12 bases between. Germline CDR1 and CDR2: SEHNR and FQNEAQ (reference sequence). In DNA, the CDR3 is TGTGCCAGCAGCCCCCGAGGGGGGTACGAGCAGTACTTC. Protein sequence: CASSPRGGYEQYF.

In this sample, this clonotype turned up many times. This chain uses TRBV7-6 with TRBJ2-7; no definite D call. Trimming cost V 0 bases and J 5 bases, with 8 bases left between them. Germline V gene sequence: CDR1 SGHVS, CDR2 FNYEAQ. The CDR3 length is 13 residues. CDR3 protein: CASSLASRHEQYF. The CDR3 region has the DNA TGTGCCAGCAGCTTAGCGAGTCGGCACGAGCAGTACTTC.

This clonotype was counted only a few times. The chain couples TRBV6-2 or TRBV6-3 to TRBJ2-7, with 9 positions matching TRBD1. This CDR3 spans 15 amino acids. Germline values: CDR1 MNHEY, CDR2 SVGEGT. The V segment lost 6 bases and the J segment 2 bases; nucleotides outside the gene matches: 8. The CDR3, as DNA: TGTGCCAGCAGCCACGGGACAGGGCCTACCTACGAGCAGTACGTC. Translated, it gives CASSHGTGPTYEQYV.

This clonotype has a handful of counts. The rearrangement uses TRBV21-1 and TRBJ2-7; TRBD1, as called in the table, went unchecked against the DNA. TRBV21-1 counts as a pseudogene. This CDR3 is built from 19 residues. The CDR3 DNA reads TGTGCCAGCAGCAAAGGCTGTACCGGGACAGGGTCCGGCGGCTACGAGCAGTACTTC. It yields the protein CASSKGCTGTGSGGYEQYF.

In its sample, this clonotype was seen a few times. V is TRBV29-1 and J is TRBJ2-5; D perhaps matches TRBD1 (5 bases). Germline V gives CDR1 SQVTM, CDR2 ANQGSEA. The V and J ends lost 6 bases and 7 bases respectively, with 18 bases between them. CDR3 length: 13 residues. The CDR3 region has the DNA TGCAGCGTCGAACTCGGACAAGACGGGACCCAGTACTTC. This codes for CSVELGQDGTQYF.

The chain has TRBV4-3 and TRBJ1-3, with D possibly being TRBD1 (6 bases). The CDR3 contains 15 residues. The germline V and J ends were trimmed by 4 bases and 0 bases, with 10 bases remaining between them. Germline lookup yields CDR1 LGHNA and CDR2 YSLEER. CDR3 DNA: TGCGCCAGCAGCCCCTCCAGGGGCTCTGGAAACACCATATATTTT. Translating gives CASSPSRGSGNTIYF.

This clonotype appeared a few times. The J gene is TRBJ2-1, the V gene TRBV12-3 or TRBV12-4; D gene unclear. V gave up 3 bases and J gave up 7 bases, with 22 bases separating them. This CDR3 comprises 17 residues. The CDR3 here is CASSLGPPDSRKNEQFF. The CDR3 nucleotides read TGTGCCAGCAGTTTGGGCCCCCCGGATAGCCGGAAAAATGAGCAGTTCTTC.

V and J are TRBV12-3 or TRBV12-4 and TRBJ2-5; a weak D match, TRBD1 (6 bases). The CDR3 contains 13 residues. Trimming removed 5 bases at V and 5 bases at J, with 12 bases between. The CDR3 nucleotides are TGTGCCAGCAGTCCGGACAGTCGGGAGACCCAGTACTTC. Its protein product is CASSPDSRETQYF.

V usage is TRBV6-5 and J usage is TRBJ2-3; tentatively, D is TRBD1 (6 bases). Germline assignment: CDR1 MNHEY and CDR2 SVGAGI. V lost 6 bases to trimming and J lost 0 bases, with 13 bases between them. This CDR3 has 15 amino acids. CDR3 sequence (DNA): TGTGCCAGCAGCCCCGAGCAGGGGAGCACAGATACGCAGTATTTT. The encoded protein is CASSPEQGSTDTQYF.

The chain combines TRBV7-9 with TRBJ2-7; D is unresolved. Germline V gene sequence: CDR1 SEHNR, CDR2 FQNEAQ (reference sequence). V lost 3 bases, J lost 2 bases, and 2 bases lay in between. The CDR3 length is 11 residues. The CDR3 nucleotides read TGTGCCAGCAGCTTCGCCTACGAGCAGTACGTC. Amino acid sequence: CASSFAYEQYV.

The chain carries TRBV7-2 and TRBJ1-4; TRBD1 might be the D (6 bases). The CDR3 consists of 14 residues. The germline V gene has CDR1 SGHTA and CDR2 FQGNSA. V lost 3 bases and J 12 bases, leaving 17 bases between the germline ends. CDR3 sequence reads: CASSFGQYGVELFF. The CDR3 region has the DNA TGTGCCAGCAGCTTCGGACAGTACGGGGTAGAACTGTTTTTT. Based on the CDR3 plus reference TRBV7-2 and TRBJ1-4, the full variable domain is GAGVSQSPSNKVTEKGKDVELRCDPISGHTALYWYRQSLGQGLEFLIYFQGNSAPDKSGLPSDRFSAERTGGSVSTLTIQRTQQEDSAVYLCASSFGQYGVELFFGSGTQLSVL.

This clonotype was counted only a few times. This chain uses TRBV6-2 or TRBV6-3 with TRBJ1-2; perhaps TRBD1 as D (5 bases). This CDR3 is 13 amino acids long. V dropped 6 bases and J dropped 5 bases, with 13 bases sitting between them. In germline, CDR1 is MNHEY, CDR2 SVGEGT. The CDR3 bases are TGTGCCAGCAGACCCCGGGACGGATATGGCTACACCTTC. Protein sequence: CASRPRDGYGYTF.

In this sample, this clonotype turned up a few times. J is TRBJ1-2 and V is TRBV6-5; the D is unclear. V lost 6 bases, J lost 6 bases, and 17 bases lay in between. Germline-derived CDR1 and CDR2 are MNHEY and SVGAGI. The CDR3 spans 14 residues. The chain's CDR3 is CASSPNWEGNGYTF. The DNA of the CDR3 is TGTGCCAGCAGCCCCAATTGGGAGGGCAATGGCTACACCTTC.

This clonotype was seen ten or more times. The chain carries TRBV29-1 and TRBJ2-5; TRBD2 aligns across 13 bases. V shed 6 bases and J 5 bases; nucleotides not matched to a gene: 9. This CDR3 has 15 amino acids. CDR1 SQVTM and CDR2 ANQGSEA come from the germline V gene. This CDR3 is CSVVGLAGDWETQYF. The CDR3 DNA follows: TGCAGCGTCGTCGGACTAGCGGGGGATTGGGAGACCCAGTACTTC.